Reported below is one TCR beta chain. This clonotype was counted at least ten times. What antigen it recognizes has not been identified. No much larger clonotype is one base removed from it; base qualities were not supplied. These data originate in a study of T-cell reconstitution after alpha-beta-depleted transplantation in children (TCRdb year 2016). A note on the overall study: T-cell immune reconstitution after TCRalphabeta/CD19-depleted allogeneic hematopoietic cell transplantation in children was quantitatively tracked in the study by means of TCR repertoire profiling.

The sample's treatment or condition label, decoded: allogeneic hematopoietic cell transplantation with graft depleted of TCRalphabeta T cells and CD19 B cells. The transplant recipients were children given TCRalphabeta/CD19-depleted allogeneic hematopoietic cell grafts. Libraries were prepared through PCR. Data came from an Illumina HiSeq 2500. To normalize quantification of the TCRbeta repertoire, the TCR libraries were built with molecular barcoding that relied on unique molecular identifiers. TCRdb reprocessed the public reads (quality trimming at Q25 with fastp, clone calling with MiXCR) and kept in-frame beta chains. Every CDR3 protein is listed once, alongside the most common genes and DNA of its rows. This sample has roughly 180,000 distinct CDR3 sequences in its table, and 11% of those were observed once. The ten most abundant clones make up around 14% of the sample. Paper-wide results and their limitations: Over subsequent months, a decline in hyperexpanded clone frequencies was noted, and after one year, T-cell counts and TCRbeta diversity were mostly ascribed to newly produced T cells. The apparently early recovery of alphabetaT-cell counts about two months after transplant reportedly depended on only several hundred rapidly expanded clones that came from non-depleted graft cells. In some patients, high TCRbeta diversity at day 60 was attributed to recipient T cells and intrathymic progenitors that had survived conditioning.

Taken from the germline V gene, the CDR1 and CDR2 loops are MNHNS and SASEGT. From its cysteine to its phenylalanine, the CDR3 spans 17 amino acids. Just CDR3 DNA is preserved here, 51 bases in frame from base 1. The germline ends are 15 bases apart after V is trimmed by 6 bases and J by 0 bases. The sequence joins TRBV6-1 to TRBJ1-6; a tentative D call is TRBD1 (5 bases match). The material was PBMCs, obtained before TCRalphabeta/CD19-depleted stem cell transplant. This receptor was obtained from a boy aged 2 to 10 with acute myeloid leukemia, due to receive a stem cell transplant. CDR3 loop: CASSSTPTASYNSPLHF. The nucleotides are TGTGCCAGCAGCTCTACACCGACAGCCTCCTATAATTCACCCCTCCACTTT.